Shown below are 12 T cell receptor beta chains from a single sample sequenced in a study of T cells in Graves' hyperthyroidism and ophthalmopathy. The investigators amplified TCR beta CDR3 regions from RNA transcripts. Researchers ran a first-round RT-PCR on the TCR CDR3 using the HTBI primer set. TCRdb reprocessed the multiplex PCR reads via MiXCR and lists one record per CDR3 protein. The data show more than 500,000 distinct CDR3 sequences, 15% to 20% seen once. The specimen sequenced was blood. Receptors originate from a woman aged 30 to 39 with Graves' ophthalmopathy.

This clonotype showed up many times. The genes are TRBV7-2 and TRBJ2-7, with 11 bases lining up with TRBD2. In germline, CDR1 is SGHTA, CDR2 FQGNSA. The length of the CDR3 is 16 residues. Trimming at V came to 5 bases and at J to 4 bases, leaving 10 bases not matched to a gene. As DNA, the CDR3 is TGTGCCAGCAGCCATTCACTAGCGGGAGCTGGGTACGAGCAGTACTTC. This codes for CASSHSLAGAGYEQYF.

This clonotype was found many times. This chain links TRBV27 with TRBJ2-5; no clear D gene. Trimming took 3 bases from V and 0 from J, leaving 8 bases between them. Germline V lookup: CDR1 MNHEY, CDR2 SMNVEV (reference sequence). The CDR3 spans 14 residues. The CDR3 region is CASSFWRNQETQYF. The CDR3 DNA is TGTGCCAGCAGTTTTTGGCGGAACCAAGAGACCCAGTACTTC.

The chain combines TRBV10-2 with TRBJ2-7, with a weak D call TRBD1 (6 bases). The germline V gene has CDR1 WSHSY and CDR2 SAAADI. Deletions cut 0 bases from V and 0 bases from J, with 6 bases between. CDR3 length: 14 amino acids. The DNA for the CDR3 is TGCGCCAGCAGTGAGTCGGACAGCTCCTACGAGCAGTACTTC. It encodes CASSESDSSYEQYF.

The sample holds a few counts of this clonotype. J is TRBJ2-1 and V is TRBV9; 9 bases fit TRBD2. Looked up from germline, CDR1 is SGDLS and CDR2 is YYNGEE. V trimming: 2 bases; J trimming: 6 bases; junction bases outside the gene matches: 3. The CDR3 extends over 14 amino acids. The CDR3 region is CASSVSGSINEQFF. DNA for the CDR3: TGTGCCAGCAGCGTTAGCGGGAGTATCAATGAGCAGTTCTTC. The variable domain in full, with the rest retrieved from reference TRBV9 and TRBJ2-1, is DSGVTQTPKHLITATGQRVTLRCSPRSGDLSVYWYQQSLDQGLQFLIQYYNGEERAKGNILERFSAQQFPDLHSELNLSSLELGDSALYFCASSVSGSINEQFFGPGTRLTVL.

The rearrangement joins TRBV10-3 to TRBJ1-5; no definite D call. This CDR3 is 12 amino acids long. CDR1 ENHRY and CDR2 SYGVKD come from the germline V gene. Trimming left V 3 bases short and J 5 bases short, with 5 bases between. CDR3 DNA: TGTGCCATCAGTGACATAGATCAGCCCCAGCATTTT. It specifies CAISDIDQPQHF.

This clonotype came up many times. The chain combines TRBV5-6 with TRBJ2-7; TRBD1 is a possible D gene (6 bases). Germline-derived CDR1 and CDR2 are SGHDT and YYEEEE. Between the trimmed V and J ends, which lost 4 bases and 0 bases, there was a span of 17 bases. The CDR3 loop spans 16 amino acids. CDR3 coding DNA: TGTGCCAGCAGCGTGGACACAGGGTCCATCTCCTACGAGCAGTACTTC. Protein: CASSVDTGSISYEQYF.

Only one count was recorded for this clonotype. The chain recombines TRBV28 with TRBJ2-2, with D perhaps being TRBD1 or TRBD2 (5 bases each). The ends were cut back, 8 bases at V and 1 base at J, with 8 bases in the middle. The CDR3 has 13 amino acids. The germline V gene has CDR1 MDHEN and CDR2 SYDVKM. The CDR3 region is CASRDQNTGELFF. CDR3 in DNA: TGTGCCAGCCGGGACCAGAACACCGGGGAGCTGTTTTTT. The full variable domain, completed using reference TRBV28 and TRBJ2-2, is DVKVTQSSRYLVKRTGEKVFLECVQDMDHENMFWYRQDPGLGLRLIYFSYDVKMKEKGDIPEGYSVSREKKERFSLILESASTNQTSMYLCASRDQNTGELFFGEGSRLTVL.

The rearrangement uses TRBV25-1 and TRBJ1-1, with D hard to call. CDR1 MGHDK and CDR2 SYGVNS come from the germline V gene. The length of the CDR3 is 13 residues. V lost 5 bases to trimming and J lost 1 base, with 8 bases between them. The CDR3 here is CASSISPNTEAFF. The CDR3 DNA is TGTGCCAGCAGTATTAGTCCGAACACTGAAGCTTTCTTT.

In this sample, this clonotype turned up many times. In DNA, the CDR3 is TGTGCCAGCAGCCACGGACAGGGTCAAAATGAGCAGTTCTTC. It yields the protein CASSHGQGQNEQFF. The gene calls are TRBV3-1 and TRBJ2-1, with TRBD1 matching 8 bases. The CDR3 runs 14 residues. V was clipped by 3 bases and J by 7 bases; unmatched bases: 5. Per the germline V gene, CDR1 is LGHDT and CDR2 is YNNKEL (reference sequence).

In its sample, this clonotype was seen many times. The gene calls are TRBV6-1 and TRBJ2-3; D gene unclear. Germline V gene data show CDR1 as MNHNS and CDR2 as SASEGT. This CDR3 region has 16 residues. Trimming cost V 5 bases and J 2 bases, with 17 bases left between them. The CDR3 region is CASSYNVAVYTDTQYF. DNA of the CDR3: TGTGCCAGCAGTTACAACGTCGCGGTTTACACAGATACGCAGTATTTT.

The gene calls are TRBV5-4 and TRBJ1-4; D is possibly TRBD1 (5 bases). V lost 0 bases and J 4 bases, leaving 10 bases between the germline ends. CDR3 length equals 15 residues. The germline V gene encodes CDR1 SGHNT and CDR2 YYREEE (reference sequence). CDR3 amino acids: CASSLAGTVNEKLFF. In nucleotides, the CDR3 is TGTGCCAGCAGCTTGGCGGGGACGGTTAATGAAAAACTGTTTTTT.

A few counts support this clonotype. The chain carries TRBV30 and TRBJ1-2; 9 bases are a match to TRBD1. The trim removed 1 base at V and 3 bases at J, leaving 0 bases unmatched. Germline V gene data show CDR1 as GTSNPN and CDR2 as SVGIG (reference sequence). This CDR3 has 13 residues. The CDR3 DNA sequence: TGTGCCTGGAGTGGGACAGGGGACTATGGCTACACCTTC. Translating gives CAWSGTGDYGYTF.